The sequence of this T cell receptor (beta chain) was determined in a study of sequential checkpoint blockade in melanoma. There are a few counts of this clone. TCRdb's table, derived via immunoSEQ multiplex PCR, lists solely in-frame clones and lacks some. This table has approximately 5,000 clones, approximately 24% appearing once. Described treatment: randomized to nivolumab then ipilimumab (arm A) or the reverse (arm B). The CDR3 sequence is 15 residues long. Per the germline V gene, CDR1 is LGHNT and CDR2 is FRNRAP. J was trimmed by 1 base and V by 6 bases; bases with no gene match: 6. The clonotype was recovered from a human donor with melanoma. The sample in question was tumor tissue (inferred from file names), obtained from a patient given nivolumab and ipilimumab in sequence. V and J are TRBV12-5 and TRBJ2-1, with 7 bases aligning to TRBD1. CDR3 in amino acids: CASGADRESYNEQFF. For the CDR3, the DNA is TGTGCTAGTGGAGCCGACAGGGAATCCTACAATGAGCAGTTCTTC.